This T cell receptor (beta chain) was retrieved from a study of T cells in Graves' hyperthyroidism and ophthalmopathy. The CDR3 runs to 15 residues. Germline lookup yields CDR1 MNHNS and CDR2 SASEGT. After removal of 5 bases from V and 3 bases from J, the junction contained 8 bases not matched to a gene. If no ophthalmopathy progression occurred within 18 months, Graves' hyperthyroidism was stable. RNA transcripts provided the source from which TCR beta CDR3 regions were amplified. The HTBI set primed first-round TCR CDR3 RT-PCR. TCRdb reanalysed the multiplex PCR reads using MiXCR and keeps one entry per CDR3 protein. The sample consists of 500,000 to 550,000 distinct CDR3 sequences, roughly 20% of them appearing once. This clonotype appeared many times.

The rearrangement joins TRBV6-1 to TRBJ2-7; the match to TRBD1 covers 9 bases. The sample taken for sequencing was blood. The receptor was derived from a man aged 18 to 30 with Graves' hyperthyroidism. This chain's CDR3 is CASSRRRDRDYEQYF. CDR3 bases: TGTGCCAGCAGTCGCCGCCGGGACAGGGACTACGAGCAGTACTTC.